This T cell receptor (beta chain) was retrieved from a study of beta chain features in type 1 diabetes. For the study at large: The study found patients and healthy donors alike in age, gender and cell yields. General study points: Type 1 diabetes patients had fewer VDJ junction insertions and more deletions. The influence of HLA type on TCRB rearrangement stayed undetermined.

This clone has a handful of counts. Its cognate antigen is unknown. CDR3 length: 14 amino acids. V was pared by 0 bases and J by 2 bases, with 2 bases of the junction left unmatched. Germline CDR1 SGHRS, CDR2 YFSETQ. Staining for CD45RO/CCR7/CD25/CD127/CD95/CD27 allowed sorting of CD4+ naive, central memory, regulatory and stem cell-like memory cells. The entirety of the isolated RNA underwent reverse transcription, so expressed TCRB transcripts were sequenced. The assay was immunoSEQ multiplex PCR, and TCRdb's table has in-frame clones only and misses some. The sample holds fewer than 250,000 clones, approximately 14% seen once.

The receptor comes from a woman aged 40 to 50 in good health. The V call is TRBV5-1, the J call TRBJ2-7, with 7 bases lining up with TRBD1. The sequenced material came from naive CD4+ T cells from blood. CDR3 DNA: TGCGCCAGCAGCTTGGCCACAGGGGCCTACGAGCAGTACTTC. Protein product: CASSLATGAYEQYF.